This T cell receptor (beta chain) comes out of a study of T cell repertoires in cytomegalovirus infection. About the study: From public TCR beta signatures came an indication of both CMV infection and matching HLA type.

TCRdb reprocessed the reads with MiXCR, giving one entry per CDR3 protein. The data show around 750,000 distinct CDR3 sequences, over 25% seen once. The sample holds a few counts of this clonotype. The antigen remains unidentified. Per germline, CDR1 SGHTA and CDR2 FQGTGA. The CDR3 contains 13 residues. This clonotype was sampled from a human donor in good health (CMV status not recorded). Some clones in this sample may be carry-over from other donors' samples. Specimen: cultured CD8+ T cells from PBMCs, collected from culture after CMV antigen stimulation. This chain joins TRBV7-3 and TRBJ2-7, with 7 bases matching TRBD1. CDR3 nucleotide sequence: TGTGCCAGCAGCTTAGATCCGACAGGGCTTATGAACGTC. Amino acids: CASSLDPTGLMNV.